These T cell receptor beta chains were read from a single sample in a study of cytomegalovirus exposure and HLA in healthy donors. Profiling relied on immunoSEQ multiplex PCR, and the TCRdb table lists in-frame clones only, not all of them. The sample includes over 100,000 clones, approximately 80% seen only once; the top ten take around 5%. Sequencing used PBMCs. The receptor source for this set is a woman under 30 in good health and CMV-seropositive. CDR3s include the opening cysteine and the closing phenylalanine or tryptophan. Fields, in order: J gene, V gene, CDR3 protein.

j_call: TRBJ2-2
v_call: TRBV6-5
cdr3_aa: CASSSNRLNTGELFF

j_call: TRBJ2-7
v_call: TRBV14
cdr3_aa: CASSQDFYGEQYF

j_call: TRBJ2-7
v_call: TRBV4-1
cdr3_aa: CASSQTTSGTYEQYF

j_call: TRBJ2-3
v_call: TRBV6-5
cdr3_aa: CASSSGDNGEDTQYF

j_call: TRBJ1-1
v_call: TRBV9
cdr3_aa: CASSVAPTGGAVGEAFF

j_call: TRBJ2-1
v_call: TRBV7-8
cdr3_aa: CASSLARSAGVVNEQFF

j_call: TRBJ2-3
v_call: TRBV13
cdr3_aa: CASSSGRAGGRADTQYF

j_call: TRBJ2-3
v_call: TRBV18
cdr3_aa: CASSPPGASTDTQYF

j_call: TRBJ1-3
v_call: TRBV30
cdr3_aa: CAWSGPGPSGNTIYF

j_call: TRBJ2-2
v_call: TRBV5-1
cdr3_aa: CASSLDTNTGELFF

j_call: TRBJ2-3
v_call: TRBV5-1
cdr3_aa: CASSFKGQGTDTQYF

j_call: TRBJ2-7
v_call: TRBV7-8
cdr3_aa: CASSANRGEVYEQYF

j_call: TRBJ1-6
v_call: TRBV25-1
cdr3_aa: CASAQSNYNSPLHF

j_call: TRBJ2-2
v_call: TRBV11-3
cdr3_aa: CASSLQGGNTGELFF

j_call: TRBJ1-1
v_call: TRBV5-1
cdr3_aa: CASSLLGQEGTEAFF

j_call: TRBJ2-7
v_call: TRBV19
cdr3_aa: CASSPGLAGDYEQYF

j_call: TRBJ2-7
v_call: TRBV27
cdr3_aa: CASSVRMSSYEQYF

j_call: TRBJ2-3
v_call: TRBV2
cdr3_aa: CASSDGGQGEGNF

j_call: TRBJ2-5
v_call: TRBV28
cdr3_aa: CASSFFRAVGTQYF

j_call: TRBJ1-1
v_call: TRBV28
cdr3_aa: CASRTTPMNTEAFF

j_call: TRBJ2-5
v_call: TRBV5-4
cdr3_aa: CASSQGFQETQYF

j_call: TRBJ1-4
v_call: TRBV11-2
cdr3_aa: CASSGSGQEKLFF

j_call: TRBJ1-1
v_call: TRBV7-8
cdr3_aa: CASSLGQGTEAFF

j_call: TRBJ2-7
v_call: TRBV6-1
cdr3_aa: CAGSELGLVAYEQYF

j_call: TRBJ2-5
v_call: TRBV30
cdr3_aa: CAWSEGQGAEWTQYF

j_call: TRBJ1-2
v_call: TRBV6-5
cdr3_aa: CASSYRDRGKYGYTF

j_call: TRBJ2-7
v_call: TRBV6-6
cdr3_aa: CASSPPITGQGAEQYF

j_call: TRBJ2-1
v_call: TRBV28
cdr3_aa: CASSPLAGAYNEQFF

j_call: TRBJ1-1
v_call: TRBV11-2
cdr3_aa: CASSLAPTITEAFF

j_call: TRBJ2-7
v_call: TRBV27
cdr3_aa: CASSPVAGVTYEQYF

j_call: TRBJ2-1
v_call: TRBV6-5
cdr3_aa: CASYGGSSYNEQFF

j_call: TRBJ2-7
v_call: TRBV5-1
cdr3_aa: CASRIQGGTYEQYF

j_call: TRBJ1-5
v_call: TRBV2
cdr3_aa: CASSEFLNQPQHF

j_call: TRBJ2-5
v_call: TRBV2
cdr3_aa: CASSVGTGEWETQYF

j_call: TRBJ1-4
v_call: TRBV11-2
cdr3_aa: CASSLVGTGAEKLFF

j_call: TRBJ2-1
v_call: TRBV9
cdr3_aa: CASSVGRQGFNEQFF

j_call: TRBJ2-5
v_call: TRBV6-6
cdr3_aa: CASSLQARETQYF

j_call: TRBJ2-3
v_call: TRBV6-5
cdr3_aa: CASSPSGFGTDTQYF

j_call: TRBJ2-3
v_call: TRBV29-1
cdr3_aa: CSVRDRGTSGGELTDTQYF

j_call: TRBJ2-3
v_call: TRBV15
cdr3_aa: CATSLTGPGGGTDTQYF

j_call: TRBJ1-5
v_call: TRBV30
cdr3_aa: CAWNPGTHQPQHF

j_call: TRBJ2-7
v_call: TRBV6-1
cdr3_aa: CATRQAQLEQYF

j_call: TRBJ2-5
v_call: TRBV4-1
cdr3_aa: CASSQGLAVQQETQYF

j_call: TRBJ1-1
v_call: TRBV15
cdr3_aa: CATSIGQGVTEAFF

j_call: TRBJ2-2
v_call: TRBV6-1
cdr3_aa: CVSSEGGLAPGELFF

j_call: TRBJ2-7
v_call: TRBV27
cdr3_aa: CASSSPGQGADYEQYF

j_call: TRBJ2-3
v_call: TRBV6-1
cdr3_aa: CASSGASGSADTQYF

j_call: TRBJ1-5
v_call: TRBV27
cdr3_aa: CASSHYHGAGQPQHF

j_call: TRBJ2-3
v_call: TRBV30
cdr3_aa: CAWDLARGADTQYF

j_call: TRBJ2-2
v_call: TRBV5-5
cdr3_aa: CASSIAGQNTGELFF

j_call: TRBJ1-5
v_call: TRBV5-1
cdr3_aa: CASSPADSLNQPQHF

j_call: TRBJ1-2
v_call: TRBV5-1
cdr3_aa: CASSTGTANYGYTF

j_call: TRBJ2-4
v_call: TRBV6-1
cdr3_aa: CASSEDPWDNTYSGDF

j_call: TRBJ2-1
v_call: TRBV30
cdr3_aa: CAWSVGGGVSSYNEQFF

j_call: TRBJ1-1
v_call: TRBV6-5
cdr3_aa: CASSYFGGNAEAFF

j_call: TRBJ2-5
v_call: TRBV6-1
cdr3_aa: CASRAPTGSQETQYF

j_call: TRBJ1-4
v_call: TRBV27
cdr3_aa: CASGNRETNEKLFF

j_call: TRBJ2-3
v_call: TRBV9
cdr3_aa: CASTSGSYETDTQYF

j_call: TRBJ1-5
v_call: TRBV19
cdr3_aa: CASSSLGQGDGNQPQHF